Following are 8 T cell receptor beta chains from one sample sequenced in a study of blood T cell repertoires in COVID-19. Only in-frame clones appear in the TCRdb table, and some are missing; sequencing was by immunoSEQ multiplex PCR. The table lists roughly 70,000 clones, around 75% of them singletons. Material for sequencing was peripheral blood. These receptors were taken from a man in his sixties or seventies with acute or convalescent COVID-19.

This clone has only a few counts. The chain links TRBV7-2 to TRBJ1-5, with TRBD1 matching 9 bases. Germline CDR1 and CDR2: SGHTA and FQGNSA. This CDR3 has 15 residues. J lost 2 bases, V lost 6 bases, and 5 bases had no gene match. This chain's CDR3 is CASREGDRGNQPQHF. For the CDR3, the DNA is TGTGCCAGCAGGGAGGGGGACAGGGGCAATCAGCCCCAGCATTTT.

The chain links TRBV7-2 to TRBJ2-2; TRBD1 might be the D (6 bases). CDR1 is SGHTA, CDR2 FQGNSA, per germline. There are 14 residues in the CDR3. Trimming removed 1 base from V and 10 bases from J, with 13 bases in between. CDR3 residues: CASSLGQGSVELFF. The CDR3 region has the DNA TGTGCCAGCAGCTTAGGTCAGGGGTCCGTGGAGCTGTTTTTT.

V and J are TRBV5-1 and TRBJ2-1; no clear D. The CDR3 is 14 residues long. The V end lost 0 bases, the J end lost 8 bases, and 12 bases lay between the germline ends. Germline CDR1 is SGHRS and CDR2 is YFSETQ. The CDR3 DNA reads as TGCGCCAGCAGCTTGGGGCAGGCCCTCGATGAGCAGTTCTTC. Amino acid sequence: CASSLGQALDEQFF.

The chain carries TRBV20-1 and TRBJ2-3, with D perhaps TRBD2 (5 bases). V was trimmed by 1 base and J by 14 bases, leaving 13 bases between them. Germline loops: CDR1 DFQATT, CDR2 SNEGSKA (reference sequence). This CDR3 spans 11 amino acids. The CDR3 nucleotides read TGCAGTGCTAGAGTCGGGGTAGCAAGGTATTTT. This gives the protein CSARVGVARYF.

V usage is TRBV14 and J usage is TRBJ1-2, with D possibly matching TRBD1 (6 bases). Germline V gene data show CDR1 as SGHDN and CDR2 as FVKESK. The CDR3 contains 15 residues. Between the trimmed V and J ends, which lost 2 bases and 3 bases, there was a span of 13 bases. This CDR3 reads CASSQSTGPYYGYTF. CDR3 in DNA: TGTGCCAGCAGCCAAAGTACAGGGCCCTACTATGGCTACACCTTC.

The chain uses TRBV3-1 (or the pseudogene TRBV3-2) and TRBJ2-6, with D unclear. V gave up 1 base and J gave up 0 bases, with 4 bases separating them. This CDR3 has 15 amino acids. In germline, CDR1 is LGHDT, CDR2 YNNKEL (reference sequence). The CDR3 coding sequence is TGTGCCAGCAGCCAAGTGCGCTCTGGGGCCAACGTCCTGACTTTC. Protein sequence: CASSQVRSGANVLTF.

The rearrangement joins TRBV28 to TRBJ1-2; 7 bases map to TRBD1. V shed 6 bases and J 8 bases; nucleotides not matched to a gene: 12. Germline V gene data show CDR1 as MDHEN and CDR2 as SYDVKM. This CDR3 region has 14 residues. CDR3 sequence: CASRSGTVAWGYTF. In nucleotides, the CDR3 is TGTGCCAGCAGGTCCGGGACAGTAGCTTGGGGCTACACCTTC.

The chain has TRBV2 and TRBJ1-2; 8 bases align to TRBD1. V shed 5 bases and J 7 bases; nucleotides not matched to a gene: 15. Germline V gives CDR1 SNHLY, CDR2 FYNNEI. This CDR3 is 16 amino acids long. CDR3 in DNA: TGTGCCAGCAGTTTTCGAACCCAGGGGGCGGTACGTGGCTACACCTTC. Translated, it gives CASSFRTQGAVRGYTF.